Below are 23 T cell receptor beta chains sequenced from a single sample in a study of T cells in women clearing cervical HPV infection. Sequenced by immunoSEQ multiplex PCR; TCRdb stores in-frame clones only, minus some. In all, the sample yields roughly 47,000 clones. The sample consisted of blood buffy coat. These receptors all stem from a woman between 18 and 70 years old with a cervical HPV16 infection that either progressed to CIN3+ or cleared (not recorded which).

As regards this clone: The missing CDR3 end, 3 residues past where the read stops, is filled in from the germline J gene. The V and J genes are TRBV20-1 and TRBJ2-3; TRBD1 or TRBD2 may be the D gene (5 bases each). From germline, CDR1 is DFQATT and CDR2 SNEGSKA (reference sequence). The CDR3 runs 12 residues. The CDR3 region is CSVGESNQPQYF. CDR3 DNA (partial): TGCAGTGTAGGGGAGAGCAATCAGCCG.

On this clone itself: The sequence runs out 3 residues before the end of the CDR3; the remainder is reconstructed from the germline J gene. The chain uses TRBV5-1 and TRBJ1-4, with D maybe TRBD1 (5 bases). The CDR3 spans 14 residues. V shed 0 bases and J shed 10 bases, with 13 bases lying between them. Germline CDR1 and CDR2: SGHRS and YFSETQ. The CDR3 protein is CASSLEDPRGKLFF. The sequenced CDR3 bases are TGCGCCAGCAGCTTGGAAGACCCAAGGGGAAAA.

Of note for this clone: The missing CDR3 end, 3 residues past where the read stops, is filled in from the germline J gene. The chain carries TRBV20-1 and TRBJ2-7; D unresolved. Germline values: CDR1 DFQATT, CDR2 SNEGSKA (reference sequence). The V end lost 0 bases, the J end lost 3 bases, and 9 bases lay between the germline ends. The CDR3 contains 13 residues. This CDR3 is CSARDRPGYEQYF. The part of the CDR3 DNA that was read is TGCAGTGCTAGAGATCGTCCGGGCTACGAG.

To note about this clone: The CDR3 end is not reached by the read, which stops 3 residues before it; the germline J gene fills it in. At the DNA level, this CDR3 is encoded by other sequences in the same sample as well. The rearrangement links TRBV7-3 to TRBJ1-3; maybe TRBD1 (5 bases). Germline V gene lookup returns CDR1 SGHTA and CDR2 FQGTGA. Trimming pared 5 bases from V and 4 bases from J, leaving 15 bases between. CDR3 length: 15 amino acids. The CDR3 DNA, read in part, is TGTGCCAGCAGCGCCCAGCAGGGCCCCGGAAACACC. This codes for CASSAQQGPGNT. The whole CDR3 sequence is CASSAQQGPGNTIYF.

CDR3 DNA, as far as it was read: TGTGCCAGCAGCCCTTACAGGGCGAGCACAGATACG. This sequence encodes CASSPYRASTDT. From start to end, the CDR3 is CASSPYRASTDTQYF. This chain uses TRBV7-3 with TRBJ2-3; D perhaps matches TRBD1 (6 bases). The CDR3 end is not reached by the read, which stops 3 residues before it; the germline J gene fills it in. V lost 5 bases and J lost 0, with 12 bases in between. Germline-derived CDR1 and CDR2 are SGHTA and FQGTGA. The CDR3 extends over 15 amino acids.

On this clone: The observed sequence ends 3 residues before the CDR3 terminus, with the missing tail filled in from the germline J gene. The rearrangement joins TRBV11-2 to TRBJ2-2, with D unresolved. The CDR3 extends over 14 amino acids. The germline V and J ends were trimmed by 7 bases and 3 bases, with 12 bases remaining between them. In germline, CDR1 is SGHAT, CDR2 FQNNGV. CDR3 sequence reads: CASTHRVDTGELFF. The DNA read from the CDR3 is TGTGCCAGCACCCATCGGGTGGACACCGGGGAG.

Remarks on this clone: With the read ending 3 residues before the CDR3 end, the germline J gene is used to fill in that end. The genes are TRBV7-8 and TRBJ2-1; D might be TRBD2 (5 bases). The germline CDR1 and CDR2 sequences are SGHVS and FQNEAQ. V shed 5 bases and J shed 6 bases, with 17 bases lying between them. The CDR3 covers 15 residues. The sequenced part of the CDR3 DNA is TGTGCCAGCAGCGCGAGAGAGGGTTCCGGCAATGAG. Its translation: CASSAREGSGNE. Given in full, the CDR3 is CASSAREGSGNEQFF. Looking up the rest from reference TRBV7-8 and TRBJ2-1 gives the full variable domain: GAGVSQSPRYKVAKRGQDVALRCDPISGHVSLFWYQQALGQGPEFLTYFQNEAQLDKSGLPSDRFFAERPEGSVSTLKIQRTQQEDSAVYLCASSAREGSGNEQFFGPGTRLTVL.

Regarding this clone: The missing CDR3 end, 3 residues past where the read stops, is filled in from the germline J gene. This rearrangement joins TRBV3-1 (or the pseudogene TRBV3-2) to TRBJ2-2, with TRBD2 identical over 14 bases. Unmatched junction bases numbered 3, after V lost 3 bases and J lost 6 bases. The germline V gene encodes CDR1 LGHDT and CDR2 YNNKEL (reference sequence). The CDR3 is made up of 16 amino acids. CDR3 in amino acids: CASSHGTSGSPGELFF. CDR3 DNA (partial): TGTGCCAGCAGCCACGGGACTAGCGGGAGTCCCGGGGAG.

Regarding this clone: The sequence runs out 3 residues before the end of the CDR3; the remainder is reconstructed from the germline J gene. This chain uses TRBV6-2 or TRBV6-3 with TRBJ1-5; D is ambiguous. Germline V gene sequence: CDR1 MNHEY, CDR2 SVGEGT. Trimming shortened V by 7 bases and J by 3 bases, and 13 bases separated the two germline ends. The CDR3 covers 14 residues. The sequenced CDR3 bases are TGTGCCAGCACCCTTCGGCGGGACAATCAGCCC. Translated, it gives CASTLRRDNQP. The complete CDR3 reads CASTLRRDNQPQHF.

Details on this clone: The read is 3 residues too short to cover the CDR3 end, so that end is filled in from the germline J gene. The V and J genes are TRBV5-4 and TRBJ2-3; D is perhaps TRBD2 (5 bases). This CDR3 region has 15 residues. V lost 2 bases, J lost 2 bases, and 12 bases lay in between. Germline lookup yields CDR1 SGHNT and CDR2 YYREEE (reference sequence). This chain's CDR3 is CASSFSGLITDTQYF. The CDR3 DNA, read in part, is TGTGCCAGCAGCTTTTCAGGACTTATCACAGATACG.

With respect to this clone: The missing CDR3 end, 3 residues past where the read stops, is filled in from the germline J gene. The V call is TRBV11-2, the J call TRBJ2-3, with D maybe TRBD1 (6 bases). The germline V gene encodes CDR1 SGHAT and CDR2 FQNNGV. This CDR3 contains 13 residues. The sequenced CDR3 bases are TGTGCCAGCAGCTTAGATCTTGGGGGCACG. It yields the protein CASSLDLGGT. The CDR3, in full, reads CASSLDLGGTQYF.

With regard to this clone: The read ends 3 residues early relative to the CDR3; the germline J gene fills the gap. V is TRBV6-2 or TRBV6-3 and J is TRBJ2-6; D uncertain. Per the germline V gene, CDR1 is MNHEY and CDR2 is SVGEGT. The CDR3 runs to 17 residues. Trimming stripped 2 bases from V and 0 bases from J, with 11 bases between. Incomplete CDR3 DNA: TGTGCCAGCAGTTACATTGTAGCTCCCTCTGGGGCCAACGTC. Protein sequence: CASSYIVAPSGANV. The complete CDR3 protein is CASSYIVAPSGANVLTF.

As for this clone: The sequenced fragment ends 3 residues before the CDR3 boundary, so the rest is inferred from the germline J gene. The V and J genes are TRBV5-1 and TRBJ1-5, with 9 bases fitting TRBD1. Germline V gene data show CDR1 as SGHRS and CDR2 as YFSETQ. The CDR3 has 15 residues. J gave up 0 bases and V 3 bases, and 1 base lay outside the gene matches. CDR3 sequence reads: CASSWTGDSNQPQHF. CDR3 DNA, as far as it was read: TGCGCCAGCAGCTGGACAGGGGATAGCAATCAGCCC.

About this clone itself: Coverage ceases 3 residues before the CDR3 finishes, and the germline J gene fills in the end. The rearrangement links TRBV12-3 or TRBV12-4 to TRBJ2-5, with 11 bases fitting TRBD1. The CDR3 extends over 15 amino acids. Unmatched junction bases numbered 6, after V lost 4 bases and J lost 5 bases. This chain's CDR3 is CASSYGTGGTETQYF. The CDR3 bases that were read are TGTGCCAGCAGTTACGGGACAGGGGGAACGGAGACC.

A word on this clone: One junction end disagrees with the germline gene, perhaps due to a read error. The CDR3 loop is CASREGTVRETQYF. The sequenced CDR3 bases are TGTGCCAGCAGGGAAGGGACAGTCCGAGAGACC. The chain combines TRBV6-1 with TRBJ2-5, with 7 bases aligning to TRBD1. The CDR3 end falls 3 residues outside the read, so it is completed with the germline J gene. Per germline, CDR1 MNHNS and CDR2 SASEGT. The CDR3 is 14 residues long.

Comments on this clone: The CDR3 end is not reached by the read, which stops 3 residues before it; the germline J gene fills it in. The gene calls are TRBV20-1 and TRBJ2-2; 10 positions agree with TRBD1. The germline V gene encodes CDR1 DFQATT and CDR2 SNEGSKA (reference sequence). The CDR3 has 15 amino acids. The CDR3 sequence: CSAYSGTGVGSPLFF. Partial CDR3 DNA: TGCAGTGCTTACTCCGGGACAGGGGTCGGTTCACCG.

A remark on this clone: The CDR3 end falls 3 residues outside the read, so it is completed with the germline J gene. The chain carries TRBV7-1 and TRBJ2-5, with 15 bases lining up with TRBD2. TRBV7-1 qualifies as an ORF whose function is uncertain. The length of the CDR3 is 20 residues. The V segment lost 3 bases and the J segment 6 bases; nucleotides outside the gene matches: 17. The CDR3 bases that were read are TGTGCCAGCAGCTCCCGAGGACTAGCGGGAGGGTCAAAGGGTCCCAAGACC. It yields the protein CASSSRGLAGGSKGPKT. The CDR3 in its entirety is CASSSRGLAGGSKGPKTQYF.

Concerning this clone: The CDR3 end lies 3 residues beyond the end of the read and is filled in from the germline J gene. The chain is built from TRBV7-2 and TRBJ2-5; weak D call: TRBD1 (6 bases). The germline gives CDR1 SGHTA, CDR2 FQGNSA. This CDR3 region has 15 residues. Trimming stripped 2 bases from V and 4 bases from J, with 14 bases between. The CDR3 DNA, read in part, is TGTGCCAGCAGCTTATATGACAGGCCCTCAGAGACC. Translated, it gives CASSLYDRPSET. The full CDR3 is CASSLYDRPSETQYF.

With regard to this clone: The read halts 3 residues ahead of the CDR3 end, with the missing end drawn from the germline J gene. The V and J genes are TRBV19 and TRBJ1-2, with 9 bases matching TRBD1. Germline-derived CDR1 and CDR2 are LNHDA and SQIVND (reference sequence). This CDR3 spans 14 amino acids. This chain's CDR3 is CASSIARDRDGYTF. Incomplete CDR3 DNA: TGTGCCAGTAGTATAGCCCGGGACAGGGACGGC. The whole variable domain, filled in from reference TRBV19 and TRBJ1-2, reads DGGITQSPKYLFRKEGQNVTLSCEQNLNHDAMYWYRQDPGQGLRLIYYSQIVNDFQKGDIAEGYSVSREKKESFPLTVTSAQKNPTAFYLCASSIARDRDGYTFGSGTRLTVV.

The sequenced CDR3 bases are TGTGCCAGCATGAGCACTCTCCACAATGAG. Its translation: CASMSTLHNE. From start to end, the CDR3 is CASMSTLHNEQFF. The chain uses TRBV6-2 or TRBV6-3 and TRBJ2-1; D is unclear. The read comes to an end 3 residues before the CDR3 does, leaving the germline J gene to fill in the end. V was clipped by 7 bases and J by 5 bases, with 12 bases between them. The CDR3 is 13 residues long. Germline CDR1 is MNHEY and CDR2 is SVGEGT.

As for this clone: The CDR3 end is not reached by the read, which stops 3 residues before it; the germline J gene fills it in. This chain connects TRBV20-1 to TRBJ2-3, with D uncertain. The length of the CDR3 is 14 residues. Trimming removed 1 base at V and 0 bases at J, with 8 bases between. CDR1 is DFQATT and CDR2 is SNEGSKA in the germline V gene (reference sequence). The CDR3 DNA, read in part, is TGCAGTGCTAGAGGAGATACTAGCACAGATACG. This sequence encodes CSARGDTSTDT. The whole CDR3 sequence is CSARGDTSTDTQYF.

About this clone: The read falls 3 residues short of the CDR3 end, and the missing part is taken from the germline J gene. The rearrangement joins TRBV19 to TRBJ1-6; D is uncertain. The germline V gene has CDR1 LNHDA and CDR2 SQIVND (reference sequence). V lost 4 bases to trimming and J lost 10 bases, with 8 bases between them. The CDR3 has 12 residues. The CDR3 bases that were read are TGTGCCAGTAGTACGTATGCGTCACCC. This codes for CASSTYASP. Given in full, the CDR3 is CASSTYASPLHF.

Turning to this clone: With the read ending 3 residues before the CDR3 end, the germline J gene is used to fill in that end. The chain employs TRBV11-1 and TRBJ1-1; the D gene is possibly TRBD1 (6 bases). This CDR3 spans 15 amino acids. V was pared by 4 bases and J by 3 bases, with 15 bases between. CDR1 and CDR2 from the germline V gene are SGHAT and FQDESV (reference sequence). CDR3 bases read: TGTGCCAGCAGCTCCCAGGGGAAACCGGACACTGAA. Residues: CASSSQGKPDTE. The whole CDR3 region reads CASSSQGKPDTEAFF.